This is a list of T cell receptor beta chains from one sample in a study of blood T cell repertoires in COVID-19. This table comes from immunoSEQ multiplex PCR, and its TCRdb copy is limited to in-frame clones, with some not included. In the table there are 110,000 to 150,000 clones, 84% of which are singletons. Sequenced: peripheral blood. The receptors were sampled from a human donor in a cohort sampled during active COVID-19. CDR3s leave out the opening cysteine and the closing phenylalanine or tryptophan. The order of the fields is V gene, clone size, J gene, CDR3 protein. The size entry is marked missing in some rows and otherwise reads once, few, many or a size class.

>TRBV27|.|TRBJ1-2
ASSPWAGGNGYT
>TRBV6-2/TRBV6-3|.|TRBJ2-5
ASSTYRGTETQY
>TRBV5-1|.|TRBJ2-1
ASSVSGGTYNEQF
>TRBV4-2|.|TRBJ2-7
ASSPRTSGAYEQY
>TRBV11-2|.|TRBJ2-2
ASSLETALAAGELF
>TRBV5-1|.|TRBJ2-1
ASSLQTGNNEQF
>TRBV14|.|TRBJ2-2
ASERGTSTGELF
>TRBV5-1|few|TRBJ2-1
ASSGDRIHEQF
>TRBV28|few|TRBJ1-1
ASSFRENTEAF
>TRBV7-2|.|TRBJ2-2
ASSSDRGNTGELF
>TRBV5-1|.|TRBJ2-5
ASSLDSSETQY
>TRBV6-5|.|TRBJ1-2
ARTGFTYGYT
>TRBV2|.|TRBJ2-7
ASKDSVSYEQY
>TRBV5-6|.|TRBJ2-1
ASSLTGIYYNEQF
>TRBV5-4|.|TRBJ2-5
ASSSWDRGEETQY
>TRBV19|.|TRBJ1-2
ASRDYGYT
>TRBV6-5|.|TRBJ1-6
ASSLQAGNSPLH
>TRBV15|.|TRBJ2-7
ATRLTGTYEQY
>TRBV3-1/TRBV3-2|.|TRBJ2-5
ASTSGGKETQY
>TRBV4-2|.|TRBJ2-3
ASSHASGGTTDTQY
>TRBV7-2|.|TRBJ2-2
ASSLLGATNTGELF
>TRBV11-3|.|TRBJ2-3
ASSLSSGLRTDTQY
>TRBV29-1|.|TRBJ1-1
SVKGAQVNTEAF
>TRBV7-9|once|TRBJ1-4
ASSLGDRVNEKLF
>TRBV19|.|TRBJ1-2
ASSLGPYGYT
>TRBV20-1|few|TRBJ2-7
SASEWRELVYEQY
>TRBV3-1/TRBV3-2|few|TRBJ1-1
ATEAGVGTEAF
>TRBV5-5|.|TRBJ2-3
ASRTGGTDTQY
>TRBV6-2/TRBV6-3|.|TRBJ1-3
ASSYSQGSLLGNTIY
>TRBV12-3/TRBV12-4|.|TRBJ2-7
ASRSTGIHEQY
>TRBV14|.|TRBJ1-3
ASSQTDSGNTIY
>TRBV28|many|TRBJ1-5
ASSSSGTGYQPQH
>TRBV7-3|.|TRBJ2-1
ASSVGTGGGVGQF
>TRBV19|.|TRBJ2-5
ASSSSLARETQY
>TRBV5-1|.|TRBJ2-5
ASSSGLAGVQETQY
>TRBV6-5|.|TRBJ1-1
ASTTGTPNTEAF
>TRBV7-6|.|TRBJ2-5
ASSLVALTQETQY
>TRBV7-2|.|TRBJ2-7
ASSLFGGDEQY
>TRBV7-2|.|TRBJ1-2
ASSPPGQGYYGYT
>TRBV7-9|.|TRBJ2-3
ASSLALAGGTDTQY
>TRBV6-1|.|TRBJ1-6
ASSETGHSSSYNSPLH
>TRBV5-1|.|TRBJ2-4
ASSPDRGKAKNIQY
>TRBV7-2|.|TRBJ2-2
ASSLVSTANTGELF
>TRBV3-1/TRBV3-2|.|TRBJ1-3
ASSLRTSGNTIY
>TRBV19|.|TRBJ1-6
ASSIQGARNSPLH
>TRBV5-1|.|TRBJ2-3
ASSLGSGGASDTQY
>TRBV2|.|TRBJ1-1
ASSSEGRTEAF
>TRBV2|.|TRBJ2-7
ASSGDRVQEQY
>TRBV7-2|.|TRBJ2-7
ASSPGTSGPSYEQY
>TRBV5-6|once|TRBJ2-2
ASSFRGRWTGELF
>TRBV5-1|.|TRBJ1-2
ASRDGQGLYGYT
>TRBV7-9|.|TRBJ1-2
ASSPTAGRNYGYT
>TRBV7-9|.|TRBJ1-1
ASANSGGNTEAF
>TRBV18|.|TRBJ1-5
ASSPSRGQGSNQPQH